These T cell receptor beta chains were read from a single sample in a study of blood T cell repertoires in COVID-19. Sequencing used immunoSEQ multiplex PCR; TCRdb keeps in-frame clones, though not all of them. The sample has around 200,000 clones, 86% seen once; the top ten hold roughly 3.2%. Sequencing input: PBMCs or T cells enriched from blood (not recorded which). Receptors were obtained from a woman in her 50s in a cohort exposed to, infected with or recovered from COVID-19 (not recorded which). CDR3s include the opening cysteine and the closing phenylalanine or tryptophan. Fields, in order: D gene, clone size, V gene, J gene, CDR3 DNA, CDR3 protein. D genes are given only for firm matches. Clone size appears in some rows only: once, few, many, or a class for an expanded clone.

NA	few	TRBV7-2	TRBJ2-3	TGTGCCAGCAGCTTAACCTTCGGACAAAAGACGCATTTT	CASSLTFGQKTHF
NA	NA	TRBV7-2	TRBJ2-3	TGTGCCAGCAGCTTTGCGGGGAGAACAGATACGCAGTATTTT	CASSFAGRTDTQYF
NA	NA	TRBV6-5	TRBJ2-5	TGTGCCAGCAGTTACCTGGCCCAAGGGAGGACCCAGTACTTC	CASSYLAQGRTQYF
NA	NA	TRBV5-4	TRBJ1-3	TGTGCCAGCAGCTTTCAGGGAGGGAGAAACACCATATATTTT	CASSFQGGRNTIYF
NA	NA	TRBV19	TRBJ2-7	TGTGCCAGTAGTACGGGAGACGAGCAGTACTTC	CASSTGDEQYF
TRBD1	NA	TRBV5-1	TRBJ2-7	TGCGCCAGCAGCCTCACAGGGGTCGAGCAGTACTTC	CASSLTGVEQYF
TRBD2	few	TRBV7-2	TRBJ2-7	TGTGCCAGCAGCTTACAGGCTAGCGGGTCCCACGAGCAGTACTTC	CASSLQASGSHEQYF
TRBD1	NA	TRBV5-4	TRBJ2-2	TGTGCCAGCAGCTTTTTACAGGGGCTAAACACCGGGGAGCTGTTTTTT	CASSFLQGLNTGELFF
NA	NA	TRBV11-2	TRBJ1-2	TGTGCCAGCAGCTTAGTTCGCAGGGAGGTGGGCTACACCTTC	CASSLVRREVGYTF
TRBD2	NA	TRBV5-1	TRBJ2-1	TGCGCCAGCAGCTTGGCCCGGACTAGCGGGGGCTACATGGGCAATGAGCAGTTCTTC	CASSLARTSGGYMGNEQFF
NA	few	TRBV7-9	TRBJ2-7	TGTGCCAGCAGCTTAAATGCAGACTACGAGCAGTACTTC	CASSLNADYEQYF
NA	NA	TRBV7-2	TRBJ2-5	TGTGCCAGCAGCACCGGTGGGACCCAGTACTTC	CASSTGGTQYF
NA	NA	TRBV24-1	TRBJ1-2	TGTGCCACCGGGAGGGTCGGGTCGCAGGGCTACACCTTC	CATGRVGSQGYTF
NA	few	TRBV5-1	TRBJ2-5	TGCGCCAGCAGCCTGCAGATGACAGGCCAAGAGACCCAGTACTTC	CASSLQMTGQETQYF
NA	NA	TRBV7-2	TRBJ2-3	TGTGCCAGCAGCTTAGGGTTCAGGGCGGATACGCAGTATTTT	CASSLGFRADTQYF
NA	NA	TRBV4-2	TRBJ2-1	TGTGCCAGCAGCCAAGGATTGAGTACCGATGAGCAGTTCTTC	CASSQGLSTDEQFF
NA	once	TRBV7-2	TRBJ2-7	TGTGCCAGCACCCCGCCGCCCTACGGCGAGCAGTACTTC	CASTPPPYGEQYF
NA	NA	TRBV30	TRBJ1-6	TGTGCCTGGAAGAGGGCGGTTAACTCACCCCTCCACTTT	CAWKRAVNSPLHF
NA	few	TRBV3-1/TRBV3-2	TRBJ2-3	TGTGCCAGCAGCCAAAGGGGGGGGACGCAGTATTTT	CASSQRGGTQYF
NA	few	TRBV18	TRBJ2-5	TGTGCCAGCTCACCATACTCTGACAGGAAACAAGAGACCCAGTACTTC	CASSPYSDRKQETQYF
TRBD2	NA	TRBV7-8	TRBJ2-1	TGTGCCAGCAGCTTAGCGACCAGCGGGGGGGCTCGGCAGTTCTTC	CASSLATSGGARQFF
TRBD1	NA	TRBV4-2	TRBJ2-7	TGTGCCAGCAGCCCCCGAGGGACAGGGACCTACGAGCAGTACTTC	CASSPRGTGTYEQYF
NA	NA	TRBV9	TRBJ1-3	TGTGCCAGCAGCGTAGCTAACACCATATATTTT	CASSVANTIYF
NA	NA	TRBV19	TRBJ1-1	TGTGCCAGTAGTACCCCGAGGGGGTGGCCGAACACTGAAGCTTTCTTT	CASSTPRGWPNTEAFF
NA	NA	TRBV7-9	TRBJ1-2	TGTGCCAGCAGCCGCGACAGCTATGGCTACACCTTC	CASSRDSYGYTF
TRBD1	NA	TRBV9	TRBJ1-2	TGTGCCAGCAGAGAGAGAAGGGACAGTACGGACTATGGCTACACCTTC	CASRERRDSTDYGYTF
NA	NA	TRBV4-3	TRBJ2-7	TGCGCCAGCAGGATGGCTCGCTTTCCTGGCTACGAGCAGTACTTC	CASRMARFPGYEQYF
NA	NA	TRBV10-3	TRBJ1-6	TGTGCCATCACAACGGGTTCAGATTCACCCCTCCACTTT	CAITTGSDSPLHF
NA	NA	TRBV28	TRBJ1-2	TGTGCCAGCAGTTCCCCACAGGATTTAGCTTTGCATGGCTACACCTTC	CASSSPQDLALHGYTF
NA	NA	TRBV7-2	TRBJ1-6	TGTGCCAGCAGCCCAACCCCGACCGGGTTTTATAATTCACCCCTCCACTTT	CASSPTPTGFYNSPLHF
NA	few	TRBV3-1/TRBV3-2	TRBJ2-3	TGTGCCAGCAGCCAAGATGTGGCCTCCGCGCAGTATTTT	CASSQDVASAQYF
NA	NA	TRBV19	TRBJ1-5	TGTGCCAGTAGTATACCAAGGGGAACTAGCAATCAGCCCCAGCATTTT	CASSIPRGTSNQPQHF
NA	NA	TRBV27	TRBJ2-3	TGTGCCAGCAGTTTATTCGGGGTCGGCACAGATACGCAGTATTTT	CASSLFGVGTDTQYF
TRBD2	NA	TRBV9	TRBJ2-5	TGTGCCAGCAGCGTAGATAGCGGGAGACACCAAGAGACCCAGTACTTC	CASSVDSGRHQETQYF
NA	NA	TRBV7-3	TRBJ2-7	TGTGCCAGCAGCTTTACTAGCCTCTCCGAGCAGTACTTC	CASSFTSLSEQYF
NA	NA	TRBV19	TRBJ1-1	TGTGCCAGTACCACCGGGGGGACGGGGAACACTGAAGCTTTCTTT	CASTTGGTGNTEAFF
TRBD1	NA	TRBV5-1	TRBJ1-1	TGCGCCAGCAGCGCCCCCGGGACAGGGGGGTACACTGAAGCTTTCTTT	CASSAPGTGGYTEAFF
TRBD1	NA	TRBV19	TRBJ1-2	TGTGCCAGTAGTATATCTCGGACAGGGGTCAGTGGCTACACCTTC	CASSISRTGVSGYTF
TRBD1	NA	TRBV28	TRBJ1-2	TGTGCCAGCATCGGACAGGGGAATGGCTACACCTTC	CASIGQGNGYTF
NA	NA	TRBV7-2	TRBJ2-3	TGTGCCAGCAGCTTAGATCCCCAGGGAACTGTTACGCAGTATTTT	CASSLDPQGTVTQYF